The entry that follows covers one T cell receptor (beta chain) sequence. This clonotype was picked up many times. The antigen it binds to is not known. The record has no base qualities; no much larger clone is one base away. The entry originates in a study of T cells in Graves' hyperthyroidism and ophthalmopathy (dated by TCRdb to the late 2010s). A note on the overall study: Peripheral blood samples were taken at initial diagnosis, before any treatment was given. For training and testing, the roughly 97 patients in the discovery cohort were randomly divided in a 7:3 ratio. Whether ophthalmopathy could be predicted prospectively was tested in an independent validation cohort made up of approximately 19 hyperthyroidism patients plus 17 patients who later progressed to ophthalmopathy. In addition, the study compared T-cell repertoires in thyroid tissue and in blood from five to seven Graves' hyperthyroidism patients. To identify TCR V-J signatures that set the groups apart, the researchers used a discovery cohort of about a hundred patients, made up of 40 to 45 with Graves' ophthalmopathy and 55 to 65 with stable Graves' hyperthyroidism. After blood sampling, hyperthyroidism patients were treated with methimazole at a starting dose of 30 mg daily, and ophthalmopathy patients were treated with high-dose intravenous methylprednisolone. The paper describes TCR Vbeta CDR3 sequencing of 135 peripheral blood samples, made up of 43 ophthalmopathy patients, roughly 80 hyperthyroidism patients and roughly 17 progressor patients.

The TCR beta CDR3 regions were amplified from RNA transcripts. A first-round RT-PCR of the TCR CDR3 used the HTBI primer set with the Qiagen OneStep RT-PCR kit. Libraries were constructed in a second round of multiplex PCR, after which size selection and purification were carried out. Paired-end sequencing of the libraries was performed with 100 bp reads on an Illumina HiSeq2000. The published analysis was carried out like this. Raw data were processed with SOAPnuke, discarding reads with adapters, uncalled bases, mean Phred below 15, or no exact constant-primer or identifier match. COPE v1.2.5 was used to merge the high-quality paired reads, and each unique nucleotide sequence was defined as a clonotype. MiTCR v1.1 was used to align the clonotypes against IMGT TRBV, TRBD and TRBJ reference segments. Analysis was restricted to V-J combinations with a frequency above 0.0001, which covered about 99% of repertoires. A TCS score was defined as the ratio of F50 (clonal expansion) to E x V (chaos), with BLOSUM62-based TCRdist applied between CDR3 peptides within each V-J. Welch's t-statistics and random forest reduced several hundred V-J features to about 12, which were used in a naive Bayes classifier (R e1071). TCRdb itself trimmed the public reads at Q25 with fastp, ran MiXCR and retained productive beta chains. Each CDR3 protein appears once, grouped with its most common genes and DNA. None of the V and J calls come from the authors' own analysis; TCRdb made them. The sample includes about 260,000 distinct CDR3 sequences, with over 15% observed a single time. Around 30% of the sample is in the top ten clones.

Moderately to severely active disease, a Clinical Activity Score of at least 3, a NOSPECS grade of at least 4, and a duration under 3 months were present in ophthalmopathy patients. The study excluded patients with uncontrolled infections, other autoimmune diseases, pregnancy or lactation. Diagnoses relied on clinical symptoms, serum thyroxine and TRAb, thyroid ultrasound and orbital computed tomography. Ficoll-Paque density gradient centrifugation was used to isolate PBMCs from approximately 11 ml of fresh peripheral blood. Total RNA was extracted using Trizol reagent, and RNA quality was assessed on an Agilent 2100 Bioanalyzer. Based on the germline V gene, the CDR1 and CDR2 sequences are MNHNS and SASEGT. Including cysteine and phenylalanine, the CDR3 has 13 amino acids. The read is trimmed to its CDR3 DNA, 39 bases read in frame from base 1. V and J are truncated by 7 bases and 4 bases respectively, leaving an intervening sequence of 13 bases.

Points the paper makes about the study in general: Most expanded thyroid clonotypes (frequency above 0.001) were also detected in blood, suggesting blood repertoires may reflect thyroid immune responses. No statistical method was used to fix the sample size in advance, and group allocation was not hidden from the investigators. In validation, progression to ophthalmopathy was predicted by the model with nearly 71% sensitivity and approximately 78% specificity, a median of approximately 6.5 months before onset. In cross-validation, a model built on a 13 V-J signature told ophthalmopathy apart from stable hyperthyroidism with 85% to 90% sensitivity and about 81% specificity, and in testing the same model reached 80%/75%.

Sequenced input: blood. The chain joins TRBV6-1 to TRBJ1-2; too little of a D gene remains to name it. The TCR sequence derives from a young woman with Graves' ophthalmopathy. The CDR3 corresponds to CASKGSLSYGYTF. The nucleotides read TGTGCCAGCAAGGGCAGCTTAAGCTATGGCTACACCTTC.